This T cell receptor beta chain was found in a study of CD8 T cells in Susac syndrome. CDR3 length: 14 residues. With 5 bases removed from V and 3 bases from J, the gap between germline ends came to 10 bases. Random hexamers served to reverse transcribe roughly 0.45 to 1 ug RNA. MiXCR, applied by TCRdb to the immunoSEQ multiplex PCR reads, yields one record per CDR3 protein. The table lists 400,000 or so distinct CDR3 sequences, about 85% of them singletons. Sequencing was performed on CD8+ T cells from PBMCs. V gene TRBV12-3 or TRBV12-4 combines with J gene TRBJ2-2; D possibly corresponds to TRBD1 (5 bases). The clonotype comes from a human donor with multiple sclerosis. CDR3 amino acids: CASSRREDTGELFF. CDR3 nucleotides: TGTGCCAGCAGTCGCAGGGAAGACACCGGGGAGCTGTTTTTT.